Sequencing of this T cell receptor (beta chain) was carried out in a study of CD8 T cells in ankylosing spondylitis. The study's findings and limits: Significantly higher representation of disease-linked clones was reported for matched ankylosing spondylitis synovial fluid. A TCR beta motif of 7 to 9 highly homologous variants seemed to mark ankylosing spondylitis blood.

TCRdb re-called the 5' RACE reads through MiXCR, storing one row per CDR3 protein. Of almost 400,000 distinct CDR3 sequences listed, around 24% were seen once; the top ten hold about 16%. The V end was cut by 6 bases, the J end by 6 bases, with 30 bases between. Germline values: CDR1 MNHEY, CDR2 SVGEGT. The CDR3 has 18 amino acids. This clonotype has just a few counts. The target antigen is unknown. The chain is built from TRBV6-2 or TRBV6-3 and TRBJ2-7; D could derive from TRBD1 or TRBD2 (6 bases each). The clonotype was recovered from a male donor with ankylosing spondylitis. Input material: blood, either unsorted or a sorted T cell fraction (not recorded which). CDR3 sequence (DNA): TGTGCCAGCAGAAACGGTTGGACCGGAGGGACAATTCAAGGCGAGCAGTACTTC. Translated: CASRNGWTGGTIQGEQYF.